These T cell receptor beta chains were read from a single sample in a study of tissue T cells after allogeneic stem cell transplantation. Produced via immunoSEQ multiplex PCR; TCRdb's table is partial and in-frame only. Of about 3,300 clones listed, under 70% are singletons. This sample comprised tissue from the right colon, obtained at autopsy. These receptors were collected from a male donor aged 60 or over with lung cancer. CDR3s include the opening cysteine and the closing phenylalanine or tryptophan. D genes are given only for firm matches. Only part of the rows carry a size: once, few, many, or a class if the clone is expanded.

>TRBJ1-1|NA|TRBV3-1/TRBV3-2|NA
CASSQGVGSGGTAFF
TGTGCCAGCAGCCAAGGGGTTGGGAGTGGGGGGACAGCTTTCTTT
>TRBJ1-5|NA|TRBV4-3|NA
CASSQYEGHQPQHF
TGCGCCAGCAGCCAATATGAAGGGCATCAGCCCCAGCATTTT
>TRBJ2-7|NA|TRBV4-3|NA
CASSRGLSYEQYF
TGCGCCAGCAGCCGAGGACTCTCTTACGAGCAGTACTTC
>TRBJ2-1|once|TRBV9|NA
CASSPSGTPYNEQFF
TGTGCCAGCAGCCCCTCAGGGACACCTTACAATGAGCAGTTCTTC
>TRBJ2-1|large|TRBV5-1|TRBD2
CASSDNSGGIYNEQFF
TGCGCCAGCAGCGACAACAGCGGGGGGATTTACAATGAGCAGTTCTTC
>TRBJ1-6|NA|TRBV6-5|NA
CASSYSAGQGNSPLHF
TGTGCCAGCAGTTACTCGGCAGGTCAGGGGAATTCACCCCTCCACTTT
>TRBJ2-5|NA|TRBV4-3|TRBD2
CASSQGGGMETQYF
TGCGCCAGCAGCCAGGGGGGAGGGATGGAGACCCAGTACTTC
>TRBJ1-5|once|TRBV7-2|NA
CASSPRRDQPQHF
TGTGCCAGCAGCCCCCGGAGAGATCAGCCCCAGCATTTT
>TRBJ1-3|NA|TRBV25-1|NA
CASSEGGNSGNTIYF
TGTGCCAGCAGCGAGGGTGGAAACTCTGGAAACACCATATATTTT
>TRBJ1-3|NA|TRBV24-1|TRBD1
CATSDLPDRAGNTIYF
TGTGCCACCAGTGATTTGCCCGACAGGGCTGGAAACACCATATATTTT
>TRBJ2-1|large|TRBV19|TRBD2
CAAGSSGRYNEQFF
TGTGCGGCGGGGTCTAGCGGGAGGTACAATGAGCAGTTCTTC
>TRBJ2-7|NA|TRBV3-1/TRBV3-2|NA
CASSQTGLYEQYF
TGTGCCAGCAGCCAGACAGGACTCTACGAGCAGTACTTC
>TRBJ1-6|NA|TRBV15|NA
CATSRTPSWAGDNSPLHF
TGTGCCACCAGCAGAACGCCCAGTTGGGCAGGGGATAATTCACCCCTCCACTTT
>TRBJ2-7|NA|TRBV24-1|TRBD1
CATSDYDRGRQYF
TGTGCCACCAGTGACTATGACAGGGGGCGGCAGTACTTC
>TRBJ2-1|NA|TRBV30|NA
CAWSVLVWANEQFF
TGTGCCTGGAGTGTGTTGGTCTGGGCAAATGAGCAGTTCTTC
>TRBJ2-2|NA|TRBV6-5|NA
CASSYEGTGELFF
TGTGCCAGCAGTTACGAGGGTACCGGGGAGCTGTTTTTT
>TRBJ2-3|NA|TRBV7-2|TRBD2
CASSPGASGSLTDTQYF
TGTGCCAGCAGCCCCGGGGCTAGCGGGAGCCTCACAGATACGCAGTATTTT
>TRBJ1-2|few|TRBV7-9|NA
CASSLANRDGYTF
TGTGCCAGCAGCTTAGCCAACAGGGATGGCTACACCTTC
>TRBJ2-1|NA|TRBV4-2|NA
CASTGANEQFF
TGTGCCAGCACCGGAGCGAATGAGCAGTTCTTC
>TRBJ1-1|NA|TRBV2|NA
CASRGGLHVNTEAFF
TGTGCCAGCAGGGGGGGCCTCCACGTGAACACTGAAGCTTTCTTT
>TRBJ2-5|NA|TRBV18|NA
CASSLGRQETQYF
TGTGCCAGCTCATTGGGACGACAAGAGACCCAGTACTTC
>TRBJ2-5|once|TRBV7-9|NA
CASSLVAGGSETQYF
TGTGCCAGCAGCTTAGTTGCAGGAGGGAGTGAGACCCAGTACTTC
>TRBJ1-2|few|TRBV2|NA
CASNPPSGRNYGYTF
TGTGCCAGCAACCCTCCATCGGGACGGAACTATGGCTACACCTTC
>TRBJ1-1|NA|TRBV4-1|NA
CASSPPTVYTEAFF
TGCGCCAGCAGCCCCCCGACAGTGTACACTGAAGCTTTCTTT
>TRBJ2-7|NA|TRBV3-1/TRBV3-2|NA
CASSPDSTSEQYF
TGTGCCAGCAGTCCCGACTCCACTAGCGAGCAGTACTTC
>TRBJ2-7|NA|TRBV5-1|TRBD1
CASSADRSGYEQYF
TGCGCCAGCAGCGCGGACAGGTCGGGCTACGAGCAGTACTTC
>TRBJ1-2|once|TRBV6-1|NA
CASSEGGGYNYGYTF
TGTGCCAGCAGTGAGGGAGGCGGATATAACTATGGCTACACCTTC
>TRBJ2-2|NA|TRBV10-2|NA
CASSGQYTGELFF
TGCGCCAGCAGTGGCCAGTACACCGGGGAGCTGTTTTTT
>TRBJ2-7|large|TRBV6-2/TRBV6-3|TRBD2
CASSFSGGSSYEQYF
TGTGCCAGCAGCTTTAGCGGGGGGAGCTCCTACGAGCAGTACTTC
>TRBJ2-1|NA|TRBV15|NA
CATSREGRSYNEQFF
TGTGCCACCAGCAGAGAGGGCCGCTCCTACAATGAGCAGTTCTTC
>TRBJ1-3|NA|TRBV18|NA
CASSPIQEFSGNTIYF
TGTGCCAGCTCACCAATCCAGGAGTTCTCTGGAAACACCATATATTTT
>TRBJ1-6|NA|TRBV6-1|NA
CASSDGFPPLHF
TGTGCCAGCAGTGACGGGTTTCCACCCCTCCACTTT
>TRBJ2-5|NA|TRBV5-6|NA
CASSLSYNLQETQYF
TGTGCCAGCAGCTTGTCCTACAACTTACAAGAGACCCAGTACTTC
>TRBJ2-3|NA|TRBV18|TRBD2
CASSPPSGSSDTQYF
TGTGCCAGCTCACCACCTAGCGGGAGCTCAGATACGCAGTATTTT
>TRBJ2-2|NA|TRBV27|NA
CASRWTDQTGELFF
TGTGCCAGCCGATGGACAGACCAAACCGGGGAGCTGTTTTTT
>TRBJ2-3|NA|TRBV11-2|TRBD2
CASSLLAVSTDTQYF
TGTGCCAGCAGCTTACTAGCGGTTAGCACAGATACGCAGTATTTT
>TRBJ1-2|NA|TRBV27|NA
CASRHQGNYGYTF
TGTGCCAGCAGACATCAGGGGAACTATGGCTACACCTTC
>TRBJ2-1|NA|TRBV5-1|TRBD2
CASSLGASGNNEQFF
TGCGCCAGCAGCTTGGGTGCTAGCGGAAACAATGAGCAGTTCTTC
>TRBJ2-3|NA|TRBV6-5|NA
CASSNTDTQYF
TGTGCCAGCAGTAACACAGATACGCAGTATTTT
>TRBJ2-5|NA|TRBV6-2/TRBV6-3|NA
CASSDSWDQETQYF
TGTGCCAGCAGTGACTCATGGGACCAAGAGACCCAGTACTTC
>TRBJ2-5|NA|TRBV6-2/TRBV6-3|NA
CASSRRGERLETQYF
TGTGCCAGCAGCCGCCGGGGAGAGCGCTTGGAGACCCAGTACTTC
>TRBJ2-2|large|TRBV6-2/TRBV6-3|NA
CASSWVETGELFF
TGTGCCAGCAGTTGGGTAGAAACCGGGGAGCTGTTTTTT
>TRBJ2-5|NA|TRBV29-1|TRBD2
CSVGPGLAGVEAKTQYF
TGCAGCGTTGGCCCGGGACTAGCGGGAGTGGAGGCAAAGACCCAGTACTTC
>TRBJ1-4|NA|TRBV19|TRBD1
CASSRTGVRRGTNEKLFF
TGTGCCAGTAGTAGAACAGGGGTACGTCGCGGAACTAATGAAAAACTGTTTTTT
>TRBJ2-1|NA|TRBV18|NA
CASSQYGGAIIDEQFF
TGTGCCAGCTCGCAATATGGGGGGGCGATTATCGATGAGCAGTTCTTC
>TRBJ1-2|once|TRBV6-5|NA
CASTNSRGYTF
TGTGCCAGCACCAACTCTCGGGGCTACACCTTC
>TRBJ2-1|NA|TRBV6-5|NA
CASSPNPGTLNEQFF
TGTGCCAGCAGCCCAAACCCCGGGACACTCAATGAGCAGTTCTTC
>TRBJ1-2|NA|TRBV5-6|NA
CASTQGYYGYTF
TGTGCCAGCACCCAAGGTTACTATGGCTACACCTTC
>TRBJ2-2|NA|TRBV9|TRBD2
CASSPWGGGAAGELFF
TGTGCCAGCAGCCCCTGGGGCGGGGGGGCCGCCGGGGAGCTGTTTTTT